This entry concerns a single TCR beta chain. Sequencing used immunoSEQ multiplex PCR; TCRdb keeps in-frame clones, though not all of them. The sample consists of about 170,000 clones, 85% of them appearing once. This record comes from a study of blood T cell repertoires in COVID-19. About the research overall: Sources were T cells, B-cell-depleted T cells, or PBMCs; the material itself was cDNA or gDNA.

The CDR3 extends over 16 amino acids. Germline CDR1 is LGHDT and CDR2 is YNNKEL (reference sequence). Unmatched junction bases numbered 8, after V lost 4 bases and J lost 10 bases. The sequenced sample was peripheral blood. The source of this sequence is a human donor with acute or convalescent COVID-19. The donor label of this sample is uncertain. This chain uses TRBV3-1 (or the pseudogene TRBV3-2) with TRBJ1-6, with TRBD1 identical over 12 bases. CDR3 nucleotides: TGTGCCAGCAGCCCGAGGGACAGGGGGCGATACTCACCCCTCCACTTT. This gives the protein CASSPRDRGRYSPLHF.